Below are 8 T cell receptor beta chains sequenced from a single sample in a study of blood T cell repertoires in COVID-19. Clones were sequenced by immunoSEQ multiplex PCR, and TCRdb holds only the in-frame ones, with some missing. The sample includes about 300,000 clones, 65% to 90% of them seen just once. Sequenced material: PBMCs or T cells enriched from blood (not recorded which). All receptors derive from a man aged 30 to 39 who had recovered from COVID-19.

This clone was observed a single time. V gene TRBV7-8 combines with J gene TRBJ2-1; no definite D call. Germline lookup yields CDR1 SGHVS and CDR2 FQNEAQ. Trimming removed 1 base from V and 4 bases from J, with 8 bases in between. The CDR3 sequence is 14 residues long. CDR3 sequence (DNA): TGTGCCAGCAGCTTAGTTGTCAATTACAATGAGCAGTTCTTC. Protein product: CASSLVVNYNEQFF.

V usage is TRBV5-4 and J usage is TRBJ1-4; 9 positions match TRBD1. The length of the CDR3 is 15 residues. Germline CDR1 reads SGHNT; CDR2 reads YYREEE (reference sequence). The V segment lost 4 bases and the J segment 5 bases; nucleotides outside the gene matches: 6. CDR3 region: CASSRVGQGNEKLFF. The CDR3 region has the DNA TGTGCCAGCAGCCGGGTCGGACAGGGGAATGAAAAACTGTTTTTT.

V gene TRBV24-1 combines with J gene TRBJ2-2; tentatively, D is TRBD1 (5 bases). Trimming took 3 bases from V and 2 from J, leaving 9 bases between them. The CDR3 runs 15 residues. Germline loops: CDR1 KGHDR, CDR2 SFDVKD. The CDR3 here is CATSDLQGNTGELFF. The DNA for the CDR3 is TGTGCCACCAGTGATCTCCAGGGAAACACCGGGGAGCTGTTTTTT.

The chain has TRBV5-1 and TRBJ1-5; TRBD1 might be the D (6 bases). The CDR3 has 11 residues. CDR1 is SGHRS, CDR2 YFSETQ, per germline. The CDR3, as DNA: TGCGCATCACAGGGCGGACAGCCCCAGCATTTT. It translates to CASQGGQPQHF.

The chain recombines TRBV12-2 with TRBJ2-1; no DNA check was done on the table's D call, TRBD2. TRBV12-2 counts as a pseudogene. This CDR3 contains 15 residues. The CDR3 sequence: CASRSDAAANNEQFF. The CDR3 region has the DNA TGTGCAAGTCGCTCCGACGCGGCCGCGAACAATGAGCAGTTCTTC.

J is TRBJ1-4 and V is TRBV27; no reliable D call. The CDR3 is 15 residues long. Between the trimmed V and J ends, which lost 1 base and 7 bases, there was a span of 13 bases. Germline-derived CDR1 and CDR2 are MNHEY and SMNVEV (reference sequence). The CDR3 nucleotides are TGTGCCAGCAGTTTATGGTCTGGGAGTGGTGAAAAACTGTTTTTT. Its protein is CASSLWSGSGEKLFF.

This clone was detected only once. This sequence joins TRBV29-1 and TRBJ2-1, with D hard to call. The CDR3 runs to 11 residues. Germline V gives CDR1 SQVTM, CDR2 ANQGSEA. The V end was cut by 7 bases, the J end by 5 bases, with 9 bases between. CDR3 loop: CSGRGNNEQFF. DNA for the CDR3: TGCAGCGGGAGAGGCAACAATGAGCAGTTCTTC.

A few counts support this clone. The gene calls are TRBV6-6 and TRBJ1-1; 8 nucleotides match TRBD1. With 4 bases clipped from V and 6 bases from J, the junction kept 10 bases outside the gene matches. Germline V gene lookup returns CDR1 MNHNY and CDR2 SVGAGI (reference sequence). CDR3 size: 15 residues. CDR3 coding DNA: TGTGCCAGCAGTTGGGCCACAGGGGGAGATCCTGAAGCTTTCTTT. Protein sequence: CASSWATGGDPEAFF.